This TCR beta chain was observed in a study of blood T cells in healthy people across ages. The sample providers were healthy Caucasian people from Russia, aged roughly 6 to 95. Researchers isolated at least 7 million PBMCs per sample. Combining a sample-barcoded 5' primer with a J-beta primer mix, a second PCR ran for roughly 7 to 11 cycles. Each TCR beta cDNA got a 12-nucleotide random molecular identifier. TCRdb ran MiXCR on the 5' RACE reads and lists one entry per CDR3 protein. This sample carries about 400,000 distinct CDR3 sequences, 52% of them seen once, and the ten largest clones take approximately 51%. Germline trimming cut 8 bases from V and 4 bases from J; bases unmatched to any gene: 7. CDR3 size: 14 residues. Germline V lookup: CDR1 MNHEY, CDR2 SMNVEV (reference sequence).

The sample was blood. The chain carries TRBV27 and TRBJ2-3; 9 bases agree with TRBD2. The receptor was derived from a man between 60 and 75 years old in good health. As DNA, the CDR3 is TGTGCCAGCGTCTTAGCGGGAGCGCCAGATACGCAGTATTTT. It translates to CASVLAGAPDTQYF.